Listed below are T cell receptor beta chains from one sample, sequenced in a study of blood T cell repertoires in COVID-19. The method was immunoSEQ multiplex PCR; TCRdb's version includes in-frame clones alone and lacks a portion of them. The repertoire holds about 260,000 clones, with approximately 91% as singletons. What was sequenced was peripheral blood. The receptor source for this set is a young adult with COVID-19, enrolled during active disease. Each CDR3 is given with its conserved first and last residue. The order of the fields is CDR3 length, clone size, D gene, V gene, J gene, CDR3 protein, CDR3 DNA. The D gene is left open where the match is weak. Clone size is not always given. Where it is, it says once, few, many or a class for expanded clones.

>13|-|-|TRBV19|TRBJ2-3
CASGGGFTDTQYF
TGTGCCAGTGGCGGCGGATTCACAGATACGCAGTATTTT
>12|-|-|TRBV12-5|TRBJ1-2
CASGLVLYGYTF
TGTGCTAGTGGTTTGGTCCTCTATGGCTACACCTTC
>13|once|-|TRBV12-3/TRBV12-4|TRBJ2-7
CASSLDSGYEQYF
TGTGCCAGCAGTTTGGATAGCGGTTACGAGCAGTACTTC
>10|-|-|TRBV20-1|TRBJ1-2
CSATGPGYTF
TGCAGTGCTACAGGTCCTGGCTACACCTTC
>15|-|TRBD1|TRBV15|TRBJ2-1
CATSRGGTGNNEQFF
TGTGCCACCAGCAGAGGCGGGACAGGGAACAATGAGCAGTTCTTC
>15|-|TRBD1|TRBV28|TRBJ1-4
CASSLPTGLNEKLFF
TGTGCCAGCAGTCTCCCGACAGGGCTTAATGAAAAACTGTTTTTT
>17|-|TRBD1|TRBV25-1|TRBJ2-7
CASSESPPQGSRYEQYF
TGTGCCAGCAGTGAATCGCCCCCACAGGGGAGCCGGTACGAGCAGTACTTC
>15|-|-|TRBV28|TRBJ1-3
CASSLPGKPGNTIYF
TGTGCCAGCAGTTTACCGGGGAAGCCCGGAAACACCATATATTTT
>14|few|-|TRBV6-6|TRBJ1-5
CASSYMESNQPQHF
TGTGCCAGCAGTTACATGGAGAGCAATCAGCCCCAGCATTTT
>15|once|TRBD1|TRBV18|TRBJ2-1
CASSPLGQVYNEQFF
TGTGCCAGCTCACCACTTGGACAGGTCTACAATGAGCAGTTCTTC
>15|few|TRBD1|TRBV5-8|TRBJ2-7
CASSLTDRGSYEQYF
TGTGCCAGCAGCCTAACCGACAGGGGGTCCTACGAGCAGTACTTC
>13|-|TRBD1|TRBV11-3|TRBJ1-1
CASSLLQGSEAFF
TGTGCCAGCAGCTTACTACAGGGGTCTGAAGCTTTCTTT
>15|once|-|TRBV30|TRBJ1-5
CAWSVRGEGNQPQHF
TGTGCCTGGAGTGTACGGGGGGAGGGCAATCAGCCCCAGCATTTT
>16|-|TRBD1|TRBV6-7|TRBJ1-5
CASSYFSGTDNQPQHF
TGTGCCAGCAGTTACTTCTCCGGGACAGATAATCAGCCCCAGCATTTT
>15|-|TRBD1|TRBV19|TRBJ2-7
CASSPGQGSSYEQYF
TGTGCCAGTAGTCCAGGACAGGGGAGTTCCTACGAGCAGTACTTC
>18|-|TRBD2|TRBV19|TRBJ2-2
CASSPGLAGDSDTGELFF
TGTGCCAGTAGTCCGGGACTAGCGGGAGATTCGGACACCGGGGAGCTGTTTTTT
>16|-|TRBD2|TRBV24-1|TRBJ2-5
CATSDWTSGTWETQYF
TGTGCCACCAGTGATTGGACTAGCGGGACTTGGGAGACCCAGTACTTC
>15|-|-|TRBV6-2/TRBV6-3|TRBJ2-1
CASSYGTGNYNEQFF
TGTGCCAGCAGTTACGGGACTGGTAACTACAATGAGCAGTTCTTC
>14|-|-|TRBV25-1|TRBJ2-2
CASKETTNTGELFF
TGTGCCAGCAAGGAGACGACGAACACCGGGGAGCTGTTTTTT
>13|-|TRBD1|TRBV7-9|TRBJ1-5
CASSEDRAQPQHF
TGTGCCAGCAGCGAAGACAGGGCTCAGCCCCAGCATTTT
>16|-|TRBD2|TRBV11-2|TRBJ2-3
CASSVAGGRLADTQYF
TGTGCCAGCAGCGTAGCGGGAGGGCGCCTAGCAGATACGCAGTATTTT
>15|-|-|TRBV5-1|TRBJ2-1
CASSSQEGSYNEQFF
TGCGCCAGCAGCTCTCAGGAGGGCTCCTACAATGAGCAGTTCTTC
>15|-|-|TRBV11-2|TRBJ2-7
CASSPGLESSYEQYF
TGTGCCAGCAGCCCCGGACTCGAAAGCTCCTACGAGCAGTACTTC
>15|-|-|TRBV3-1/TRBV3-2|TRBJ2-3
CASSQGPTSTDTQYF
TGTGCCAGCAGCCAAGGGCCGACTAGCACAGATACGCAGTATTTT
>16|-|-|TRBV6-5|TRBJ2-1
CASSYETVPTYNEQFF
TGTGCCAGCAGTTATGAAACGGTTCCTACCTACAATGAGCAGTTCTTC
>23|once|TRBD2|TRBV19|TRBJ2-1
CASRKEGTSGIFPFWSSRNEQFF
TGTGCCAGTCGGAAAGAGGGGACTAGCGGGATCTTCCCATTTTGGAGTAGTCGCAATGAGCAGTTCTTC
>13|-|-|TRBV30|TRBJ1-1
CALQGPGENEAFF
TGTGCCTTGCAGGGGCCCGGTGAGAATGAAGCTTTCTTT
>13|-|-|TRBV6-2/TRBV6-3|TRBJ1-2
CASSYSTWLGYTF
TGTGCCAGCAGTTACTCGACTTGGTTGGGCTACACCTTC
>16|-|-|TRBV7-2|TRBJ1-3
CASSLESGVSGNTIYF
TGTGCCAGCAGCTTAGAGTCCGGGGTCTCTGGAAACACCATATATTTT
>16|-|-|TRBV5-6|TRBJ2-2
CASSLDVGANTGELFF
TGTGCCAGCAGCTTGGACGTTGGAGCGAACACCGGGGAGCTGTTTTTT
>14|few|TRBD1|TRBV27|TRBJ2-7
CASSLSGQVHEQYF
TGTGCCAGCAGTTTATCGGGACAGGTGCACGAGCAGTACTTC
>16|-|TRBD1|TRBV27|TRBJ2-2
CASSLQGVTNTGELFF
TGTGCCAGCAGTTTGCAGGGGGTTACGAACACCGGGGAGCTGTTTTTT
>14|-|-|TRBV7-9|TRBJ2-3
CASSSGLWGDTQYF
TGTGCCAGCAGCTCCGGACTGTGGGGAGATACGCAGTATTTT